One T cell receptor beta chain is described in this entry. What it recognizes is unknown. The sample is drawn from a study of shared clonotypes between healthy human individuals. Regarding the study as a whole: The naive CD4 repertoires of a handful of donors were compared, and approximately 5% of clonotypes were shared.

The CDR3 covers 15 residues. The germline gives CDR1 MNHNY, CDR2 SVGAGI (reference sequence). Germline trimming cut 5 bases from V and 2 bases from J; bases unmatched to any gene: 6. At deep level, the assay was performed. The repertoire was sequenced with immunoSEQ multiplex PCR; TCRdb's copy has only in-frame clones and lacks some. The sample yields 2 million to 2.5 million clones, 80% to 95% seen once. Sequenced material: naive CD4+ T cells from PBMCs. Subset of the sample: CD45RA+ positively selected. This receptor was identified in a man between 18 and 35 years old in good health. Some clones in this sample may be carry-over from other donors' samples. The chain uses TRBV6-6 and TRBJ1-2; 9 positions match TRBD1. CDR3 sequence: CASSGGGQGNYGYTF. The CDR3 region has the DNA TGTGCCAGCAGTGGTGGGGGACAGGGAAACTATGGCTACACCTTC.